One sample yielded the 22 T cell receptor beta chains listed below, sequenced in a study of T cells in localized non-small cell lung cancer. Assay: immunoSEQ multiplex PCR; the TCRdb copy retains only in-frame clones and omits some. The sample includes over 10,000 clones, around 82% seen only once; the top ten take more than 15%. Sequenced material: peripheral blood, taken before any cancer treatment. These receptor sequences come from a male donor aged 60 or over with stage I lung adenocarcinoma.

This clone was seen only a few times. V and J are TRBV25-1 and TRBJ1-4, with 10 positions matching TRBD1. The CDR3 spans 14 residues. Germline lookup yields CDR1 MGHDK and CDR2 SYGVNS. J lost 8 bases, V lost 4 bases, and 4 bases had no gene match. The DNA of the CDR3 is TGTGCCAGCAGTGCGACAGGGGGCGACGAAAAACTGTTTTTT. Protein: CASSATGGDEKLFF.

J is TRBJ2-5 and V is TRBV11-3; D is unclear. The germline V gene has CDR1 SGHNT and CDR2 YENEEA. V gave up 5 bases and J gave up 4 bases, with 8 bases separating them. The CDR3 sequence is 12 residues long. The CDR3 nucleotides are TGTGCCAGCAGCGGACCGGGAGAGACCCAGTACTTC. Amino acids: CASSGPGETQYF.

The rearrangement links TRBV15 to TRBJ2-3; D may be TRBD1 or TRBD2 (5 bases each). Germline V gene data show CDR1 as LNHNV and CDR2 as YYDKDF (reference sequence). The CDR3 is made up of 16 amino acids. Trimming removed 0 bases from V and 4 bases from J, with 14 bases in between. CDR3 in amino acids: CATSRDRRGSSDTQYF. The CDR3 bases are TGTGCCACCAGCAGAGATCGTCGGGGCTCCTCAGATACGCAGTATTTT.

The rearrangement links TRBV6-1 to TRBJ2-7; TRBD1 is a possible D gene (5 bases). The length of the CDR3 is 15 residues. Germline V gene sequence: CDR1 MNHNS, CDR2 SASEGT. V was shortened by 7 bases and J by 2 bases, with 18 bases between the two germline ends. CDR3 protein: CASTERQLQPYEQYF. Written as DNA, the CDR3 is TGTGCCAGCACTGAGCGACAGCTGCAACCCTACGAGCAGTACTTC.

The CDR3 reads CAAGGTVYEKLFF. CDR3 DNA: TGTGCCGCTGGGGGGACAGTTTATGAAAAACTGTTTTTT. The chain recombines TRBV19 with TRBJ1-4, with 7 bases matching TRBD1. The germline V gene encodes CDR1 LNHDA and CDR2 SQIVND (reference sequence). V trimming: 11 bases; J trimming: 6 bases; junction bases outside the gene matches: 9. This CDR3 contains 13 residues.

The chain links TRBV28 to TRBJ2-7; 9 bases are shared with TRBD1. Germline V gene data show CDR1 as MDHEN and CDR2 as SYDVKM. The CDR3 is made up of 13 amino acids. V lost 3 bases and J lost 4; bases outside the gene matches: 1. The CDR3 nucleotides read TGTGCCAGCAGTTTGGGACAGGGTTACGAGCAGTACTTC. Its translation is CASSLGQGYEQYF.

The chain combines TRBV5-1 with TRBJ1-2; tentatively, D is TRBD1 (5 bases). CDR3 length equals 20 residues. The germline CDR1 and CDR2 sequences are SGHRS and YFSETQ. Trimming shortened V by 3 bases and J by 4 bases, and 31 bases separated the two germline ends. CDR3 sequence: CASSSQPNNRGIGGSYGYTF. CDR3 nucleotides: TGCGCCAGCAGCTCTCAACCGAACAACCGTGGTATCGGGGGATCCTATGGCTACACCTTC.

V usage is TRBV6-7 and J usage is TRBJ2-3; 9 bases map to TRBD2. TRBV6-7 is annotated as an ORF whose role is uncertain. The CDR3 length is 19 residues. V shed 6 bases, J shed 2 bases, and the junction held 18 bases outside the gene matches. The CDR3 here is CASRGTTIAGAYYTDTQYF. Here the CDR3 DNA reads TGTGCCAGCAGGGGGACAACGATAGCGGGAGCCTATTACACAGATACGCAGTATTTT.

This clone has a single count. This rearrangement joins TRBV5-1 to TRBJ2-3; no firm D call. CDR3 length: 16 residues. Trimming removed 1 base at V and 0 bases at J, with 12 bases between. CDR1 and CDR2 from the germline V gene are SGHRS and YFSETQ. CDR3 coding DNA: TGCGCCAGCAGCTTGCCCCTTGGTGTTAGCACAGATACGCAGTATTTT. As protein: CASSLPLGVSTDTQYF.

V and J are TRBV7-9 and TRBJ2-3; D is perhaps TRBD1 or TRBD2 (5 bases each). This CDR3 is 16 amino acids long. Germline V CDR1 and CDR2: SEHNR, FQNEAQ (reference sequence). V was trimmed by 5 bases and J by 2 bases, leaving 17 bases between them. CDR3 region: CASSPPLGTNTDTQYF. DNA of the CDR3: TGTGCCAGCAGCCCACCTCTAGGGACCAACACAGATACGCAGTATTTT.

The chain recombines TRBV19 with TRBJ2-7, with D possibly being TRBD1 (6 bases). The V end was cut by 3 bases, the J end by 3 bases, with 12 bases between. This CDR3 contains 14 residues. Germline lookup yields CDR1 LNHDA and CDR2 SQIVND (reference sequence). The CDR3 sequence is CASSIAGVGYEQYF. DNA of the CDR3: TGTGCCAGTAGTATTGCAGGGGTGGGCTACGAGCAGTACTTC.

This chain links TRBV10-2 with TRBJ2-5; no firm D call. CDR3 length equals 12 residues. Trimming shortened V by 8 bases and J by 2 bases, and 9 bases separated the two germline ends. Looked up from germline, CDR1 is WSHSY and CDR2 is SAAADI. CDR3 nucleotides: TGCGCCAGCCCTACGGAACAAGAGACCCAGTACTTC. This gives the protein CASPTEQETQYF.

The chain carries TRBV27 and TRBJ2-3; 13 bases map to TRBD2. Trimming at V came to 2 bases and at J to 1 base, leaving 6 bases not matched to a gene. The germline CDR1 and CDR2 sequences are MNHEY and SMNVEV (reference sequence). The CDR3 has 18 residues. The CDR3 bases are TGTGCCAGCAGTTTAAGGGGACTAGCGGGATGGGGCACAGATACGCAGTATTTT. It is translated as CASSLRGLAGWGTDTQYF.

The chain carries TRBV29-1 and TRBJ2-7, with D possibly TRBD2 on 5 matching bases. Germline V lookup: CDR1 SQVTM, CDR2 ANQGSEA. This CDR3 is 11 amino acids long. V was shortened by 5 bases and J by 3 bases, with 8 bases between the two germline ends. The DNA for the CDR3 is TGCAGCGTTAGAACTAGCTACGAGCAGTACTTC. Its translation is CSVRTSYEQYF.

Only one count was recorded for this clone. V gene TRBV7-8 combines with J gene TRBJ1-3; D gene unclear. The CDR3 is 14 residues long. Germline V gene sequence: CDR1 SGHVS, CDR2 FQNEAQ. The V gene lost 1 base and the J gene lost 2 bases, with 6 bases spanning the gap. In nucleotides, the CDR3 is TGTGCCAGCAGCTTAGTACAGACTGGAAACACCATATATTTT. This gives the protein CASSLVQTGNTIYF. Supplemented by reference TRBV7-8 and TRBJ1-3, the full variable domain reads GAGVSQSPRYKVAKRGQDVALRCDPISGHVSLFWYQQALGQGPEFLTYFQNEAQLDKSGLPSDRFFAERPEGSVSTLKIQRTQQEDSAVYLCASSLVQTGNTIYFGEGSWLTVV.

The chain recombines TRBV28 with TRBJ1-1; TRBD1 matches 10 bases. V dropped 3 bases and J dropped 4; count of bases not matched to a gene: 5. The germline V gene has CDR1 MDHEN and CDR2 SYDVKM. This CDR3 region has 15 residues. The CDR3 here is CASSLRGTGATEAFF. The CDR3 coding sequence is TGTGCCAGCAGTTTGAGGGGGACAGGGGCCACTGAAGCTTTCTTT.

A single count supports this clone. The chain has TRBV5-6 and TRBJ2-1; 14 bases map to TRBD2. J gave up 10 bases and V 0 bases, and 9 bases lay outside the gene matches. Germline CDR1 is SGHDT and CDR2 is YYEEEE. The CDR3 totals 17 residues. The CDR3 nucleotides read TGTGCCAGCAGCTTGGTGGGAGGACTAGCGGGAGGAAGGGAGCAGTTCTTC. Its protein product is CASSLVGGLAGGREQFF.

Only a few counts were recorded for this clone. The rearrangement links TRBV29-1 to TRBJ1-1; D is ambiguous. CDR3 length: 11 amino acids. The germline V gene has CDR1 SQVTM and CDR2 ANQGSEA. Trimming took 6 bases from V and 3 from J, leaving 8 bases between them. The CDR3, as DNA: TGCAGCGTCCTGTCCTACACTGAAGCTTTCTTT. This encodes CSVLSYTEAFF. The full variable domain, in which reference TRBV29-1 and TRBJ1-1 provide the parts outside the CDR3, is SAVISQKPSRDICQRGTSLTIQCQVDSQVTMMFWYRQQPGQSLTLIATANQGSEATYESGFVIDKFPISRPNLTFSTLTVSNMSPEDSSIYLCSVLSYTEAFFGQGTRLTVV.

V usage is TRBV2 and J usage is TRBJ2-1; D is unresolved. CDR1 SNHLY and CDR2 FYNNEI come from the germline V gene. V lost 8 bases and J lost 8, with 22 bases in between. CDR3 length equals 15 residues. CDR3 protein: CASVKNHPKYDEQFF. The CDR3 region has the DNA TGTGCCAGCGTTAAGAACCACCCAAAGTACGATGAGCAGTTCTTC.

V is TRBV6-1 and J is TRBJ1-2; maybe TRBD1 (5 bases). V was clipped by 6 bases and J by 3 bases, with 11 bases between them. CDR1 and CDR2 (germline): MNHNS, SASEGT. This CDR3 is 13 amino acids long. The CDR3 DNA reads TGTGCCAGCAGCCCCCTGGGGCACTATGGCTACACCTTC. It specifies CASSPLGHYGYTF.

The chain carries TRBV19 and TRBJ2-4; 11 positions match TRBD1. The CDR3 has 16 residues. Trimming at V came to 3 bases and at J to 2 bases, leaving 3 bases not matched to a gene. CDR1 is LNHDA and CDR2 is SQIVND in the germline V gene (reference sequence). The CDR3 loop is CASSIGTGGTKNIQYF. CDR3 DNA sequence: TGTGCCAGTAGTATCGGGACAGGGGGAACCAAAAACATTCAGTACTTC.

The chain links TRBV28 to TRBJ2-7, with TRBD2 identical over 9 bases. CDR3 length: 15 residues. The V segment lost 3 bases and the J segment 0 bases; nucleotides outside the gene matches: 3. Germline V gene data show CDR1 as MDHEN and CDR2 as SYDVKM. CDR3 amino acids: CASSFPSGVSYEQYF. The CDR3 DNA is TGTGCCAGCAGTTTTCCTAGCGGGGTCTCCTACGAGCAGTACTTC.